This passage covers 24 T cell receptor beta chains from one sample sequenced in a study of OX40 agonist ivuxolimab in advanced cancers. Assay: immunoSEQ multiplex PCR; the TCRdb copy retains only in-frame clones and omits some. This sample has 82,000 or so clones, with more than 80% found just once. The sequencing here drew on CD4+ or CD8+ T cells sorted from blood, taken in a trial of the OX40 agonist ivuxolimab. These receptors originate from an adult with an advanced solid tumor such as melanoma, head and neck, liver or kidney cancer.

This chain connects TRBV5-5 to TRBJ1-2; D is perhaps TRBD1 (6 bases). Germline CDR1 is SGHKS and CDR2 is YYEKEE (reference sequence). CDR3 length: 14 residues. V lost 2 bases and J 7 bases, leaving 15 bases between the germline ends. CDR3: CASSFPGQGSGYTF. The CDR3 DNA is TGTGCCAGCAGCTTCCCGGGACAAGGAAGTGGCTACACCTTC.

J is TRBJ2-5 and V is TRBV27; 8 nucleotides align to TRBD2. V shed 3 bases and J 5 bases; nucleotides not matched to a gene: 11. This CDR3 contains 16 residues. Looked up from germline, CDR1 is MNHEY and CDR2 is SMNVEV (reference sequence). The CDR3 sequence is CASSLQRGPTLETQYF. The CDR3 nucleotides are TGTGCCAGCAGTTTGCAGCGGGGGCCGACGCTGGAGACCCAGTACTTC.

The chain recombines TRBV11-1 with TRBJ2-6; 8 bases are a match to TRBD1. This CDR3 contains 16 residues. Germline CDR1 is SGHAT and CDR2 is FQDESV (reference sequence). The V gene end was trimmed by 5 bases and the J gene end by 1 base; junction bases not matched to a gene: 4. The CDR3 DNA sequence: TGTGCCAGCAGCCCCCGGACAGGGTCTGGGGCCAACGTCCTGACTTTC. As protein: CASSPRTGSGANVLTF.

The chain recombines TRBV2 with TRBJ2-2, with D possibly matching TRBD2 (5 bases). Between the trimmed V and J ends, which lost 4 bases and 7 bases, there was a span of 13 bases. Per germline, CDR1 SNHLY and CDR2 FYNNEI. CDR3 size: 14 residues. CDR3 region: CASSVEERLGELFF. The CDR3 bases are TGTGCCAGCAGTGTGGAAGAGCGGCTCGGGGAGCTGTTTTTT.

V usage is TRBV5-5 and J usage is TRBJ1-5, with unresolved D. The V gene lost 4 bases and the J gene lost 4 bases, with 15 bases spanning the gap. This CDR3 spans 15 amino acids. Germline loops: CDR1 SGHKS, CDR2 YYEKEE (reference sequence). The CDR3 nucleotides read TGTGCCAGCAGCCCCGCTTTGAGCGTAAATCAGCCCCAGCATTTT. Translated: CASSPALSVNQPQHF.

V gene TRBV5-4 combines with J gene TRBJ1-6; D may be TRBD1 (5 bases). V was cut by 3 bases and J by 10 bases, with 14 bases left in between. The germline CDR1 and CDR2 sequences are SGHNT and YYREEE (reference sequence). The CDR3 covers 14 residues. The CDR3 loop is CASSSQGVESPLHF. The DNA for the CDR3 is TGTGCCAGCAGCTCCCAGGGTGTTGAATCACCCCTCCACTTT.

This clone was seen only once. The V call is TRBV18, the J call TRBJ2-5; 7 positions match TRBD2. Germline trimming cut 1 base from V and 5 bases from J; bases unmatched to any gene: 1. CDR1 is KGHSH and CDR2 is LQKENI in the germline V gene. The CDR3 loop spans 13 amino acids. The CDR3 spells CASSPRGGETQYF. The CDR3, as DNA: TGTGCCAGCTCACCACGGGGGGGTGAGACCCAGTACTTC.

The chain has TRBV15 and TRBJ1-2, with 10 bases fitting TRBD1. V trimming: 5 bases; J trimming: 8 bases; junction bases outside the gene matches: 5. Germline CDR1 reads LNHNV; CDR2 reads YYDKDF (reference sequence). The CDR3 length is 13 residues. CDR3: CATSSGQGEGYTF. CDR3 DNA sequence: TGTGCCACCAGCTCAGGACAGGGGGAAGGCTACACCTTC.

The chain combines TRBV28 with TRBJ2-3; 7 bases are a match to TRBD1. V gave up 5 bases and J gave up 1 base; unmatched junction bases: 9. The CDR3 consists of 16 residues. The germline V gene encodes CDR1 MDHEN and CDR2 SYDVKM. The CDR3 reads CASSTRGRSGTDTQYF. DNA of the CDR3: TGTGCCAGCAGTACTAGGGGGCGCTCAGGCACAGATACGCAGTATTTT.

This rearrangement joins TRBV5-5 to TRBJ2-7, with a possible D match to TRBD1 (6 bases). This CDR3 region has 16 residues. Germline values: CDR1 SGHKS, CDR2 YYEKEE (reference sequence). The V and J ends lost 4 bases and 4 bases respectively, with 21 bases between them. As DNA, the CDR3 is TGTGCCAGCAGCCTTCGGGTGTCAGGGGTCCATTACGAGCAGTACTTC. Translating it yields CASSLRVSGVHYEQYF.

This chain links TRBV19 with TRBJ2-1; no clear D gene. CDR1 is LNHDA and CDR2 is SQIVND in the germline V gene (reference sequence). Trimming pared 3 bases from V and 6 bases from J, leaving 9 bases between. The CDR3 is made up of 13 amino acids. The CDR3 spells CASSMGRANEQFF. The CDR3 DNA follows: TGTGCCAGTAGTATGGGCCGGGCCAATGAGCAGTTCTTC.

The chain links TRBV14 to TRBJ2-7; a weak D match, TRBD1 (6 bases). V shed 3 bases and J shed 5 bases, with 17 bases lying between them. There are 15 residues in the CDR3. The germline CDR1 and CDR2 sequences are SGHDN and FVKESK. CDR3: CASSHTLGGSHEQYF. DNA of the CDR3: TGTGCCAGCAGCCACACTTTAGGGGGTTCCCACGAGCAGTACTTC.

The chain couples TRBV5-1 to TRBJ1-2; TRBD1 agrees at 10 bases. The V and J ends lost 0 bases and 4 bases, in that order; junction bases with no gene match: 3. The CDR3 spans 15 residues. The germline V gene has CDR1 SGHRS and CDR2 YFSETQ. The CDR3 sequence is CASSLGQGATYGYTF. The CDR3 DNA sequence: TGCGCCAGCAGCTTGGGACAGGGGGCGACCTATGGCTACACCTTC.

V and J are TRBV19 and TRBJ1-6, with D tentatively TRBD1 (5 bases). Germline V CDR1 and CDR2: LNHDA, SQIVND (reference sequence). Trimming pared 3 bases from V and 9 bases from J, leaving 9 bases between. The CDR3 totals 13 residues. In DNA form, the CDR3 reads TGTGCCAGTAGTATTGGACAAGGTTCACCCCTCCACTTT. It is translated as CASSIGQGSPLHF.

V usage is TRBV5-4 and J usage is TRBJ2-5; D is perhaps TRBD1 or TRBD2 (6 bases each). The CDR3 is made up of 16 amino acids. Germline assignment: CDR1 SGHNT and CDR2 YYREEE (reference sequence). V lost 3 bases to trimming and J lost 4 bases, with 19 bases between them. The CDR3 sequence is CASSSLVGGSRETQYF. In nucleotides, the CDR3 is TGTGCCAGCAGCTCCTTAGTAGGGGGGAGTAGAGAGACCCAGTACTTC. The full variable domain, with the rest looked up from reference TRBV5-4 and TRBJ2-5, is ETGVTQSPTHLIKTRGQQVTLRCSSQSGHNTVSWYQQALGQGPQFIFQYYREEENGRGNFPPRFSGLQFPNYSSELNVNALELDDSALYLCASSSLVGGSRETQYFGPGTRLLVL.

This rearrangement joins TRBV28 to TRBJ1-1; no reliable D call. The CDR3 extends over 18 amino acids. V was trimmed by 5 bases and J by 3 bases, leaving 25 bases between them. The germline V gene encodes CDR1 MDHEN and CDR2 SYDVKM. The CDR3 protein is CASSPLGNLRDVDTEAFF. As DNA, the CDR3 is TGTGCCAGCAGTCCCCTGGGTAACCTCCGTGACGTTGACACTGAAGCTTTCTTT.

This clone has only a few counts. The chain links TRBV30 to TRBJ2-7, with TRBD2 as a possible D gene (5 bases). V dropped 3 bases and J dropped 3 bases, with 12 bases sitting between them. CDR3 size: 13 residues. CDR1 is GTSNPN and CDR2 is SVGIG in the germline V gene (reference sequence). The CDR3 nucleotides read TGTGCCTGGAGAGGCGCGGGTTTCTACGAGCAGTACTTC. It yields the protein CAWRGAGFYEQYF.

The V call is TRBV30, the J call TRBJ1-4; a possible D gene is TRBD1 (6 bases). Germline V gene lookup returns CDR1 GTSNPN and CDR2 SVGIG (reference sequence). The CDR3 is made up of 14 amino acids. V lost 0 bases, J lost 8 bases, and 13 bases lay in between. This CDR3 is CAWSVGTGSEKLFF. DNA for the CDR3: TGTGCCTGGAGTGTGGGTACAGGGAGCGAAAAACTGTTTTTT.

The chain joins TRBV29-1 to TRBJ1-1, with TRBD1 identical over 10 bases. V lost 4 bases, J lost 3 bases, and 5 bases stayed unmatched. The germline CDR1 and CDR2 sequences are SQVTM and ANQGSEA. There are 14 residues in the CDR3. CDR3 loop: CSVGQGALDTEAFF. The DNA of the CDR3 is TGCAGCGTTGGACAGGGGGCGTTGGACACTGAAGCTTTCTTT.

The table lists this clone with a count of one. The CDR3 is CASSPAGDHTEAFF. The CDR3 bases are TGTGCCAGCAGCCCCGCAGGGGATCACACTGAAGCTTTCTTT. The chain employs TRBV11-2 and TRBJ1-1, with a tentative D call TRBD1 (6 bases). Germline loops: CDR1 SGHAT, CDR2 FQNNGV. The CDR3 runs 14 residues. The V and J ends lost 5 bases and 3 bases respectively, with 13 bases between them.

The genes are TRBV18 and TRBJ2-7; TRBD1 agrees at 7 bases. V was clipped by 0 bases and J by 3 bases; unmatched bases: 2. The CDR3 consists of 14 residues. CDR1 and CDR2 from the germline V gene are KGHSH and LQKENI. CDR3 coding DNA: TGTGCCAGCTCACCACCGGCAGGGGGCTACGAGCAGTACTTC. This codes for CASSPPAGGYEQYF.

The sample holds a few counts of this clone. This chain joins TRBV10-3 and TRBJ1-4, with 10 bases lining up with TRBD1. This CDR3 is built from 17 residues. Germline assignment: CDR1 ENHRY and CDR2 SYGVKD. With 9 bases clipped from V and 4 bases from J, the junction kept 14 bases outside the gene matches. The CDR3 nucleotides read TGTGCCATTAGACCGGGACAGGGGTACGGAGATAATGAAAAACTGTTTTTT. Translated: CAIRPGQGYGDNEKLFF.

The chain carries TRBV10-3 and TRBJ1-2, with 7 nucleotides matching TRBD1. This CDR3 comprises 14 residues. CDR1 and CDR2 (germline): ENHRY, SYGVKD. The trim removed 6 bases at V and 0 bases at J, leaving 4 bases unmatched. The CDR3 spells CAIREGTANYGYTF. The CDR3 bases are TGTGCCATCAGGGAAGGGACAGCTAACTATGGCTACACCTTC.

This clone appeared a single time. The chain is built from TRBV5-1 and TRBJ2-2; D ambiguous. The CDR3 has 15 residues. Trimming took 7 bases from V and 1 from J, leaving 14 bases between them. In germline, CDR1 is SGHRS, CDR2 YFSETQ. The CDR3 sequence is CASATPAVNTGELFF. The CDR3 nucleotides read TGCGCCAGCGCCACCCCGGCAGTGAACACCGGGGAGCTGTTTTTT.